This TCR beta chain is from a study of CD8 T cell repertoires and HIV-1 epitope variants. Study-level background: Controls were a CMV, EBV and flu peptide pool, Ebola AY9 negative control, and no-peptide well. Tested: three Gag epitope families, Nef HW9 and YT9.

Assay: immunoSEQ multiplex PCR; the TCRdb copy retains only in-frame clones and omits some. The sample includes roughly 100,000 clones, around 67% of them seen just once. A note on this clone: Its antigen is as yet unknown.

Study outcomes and limitations: No clonotypes responded to the TAALDMSHF plasma variant; roughly 5 recognized KF9, one HW9. Nine or ten antigen-specific TCR beta clonotypes were found; roughly six seemed cross-reactive to variants.

The receptor was isolated from a male donor with HIV. The sequenced sample was uncultured baseline CD8+ T cells from peripheral blood mononuclear cells (PBMCs).

The CDR3 sequence is CSVQGSEGYGYTF. The CDR3 DNA is TGCAGCGTTCAGGGCAGCGAGGGGTATGGCTACACCTTC. V and J are TRBV29-1 and TRBJ1-2, with a possible D match to TRBD1 (5 bases). The ends were cut back, 5 bases at V and 5 bases at J, with 15 bases in the middle. In germline, CDR1 is SQVTM, CDR2 ANQGSEA. The length of the CDR3 is 13 residues.